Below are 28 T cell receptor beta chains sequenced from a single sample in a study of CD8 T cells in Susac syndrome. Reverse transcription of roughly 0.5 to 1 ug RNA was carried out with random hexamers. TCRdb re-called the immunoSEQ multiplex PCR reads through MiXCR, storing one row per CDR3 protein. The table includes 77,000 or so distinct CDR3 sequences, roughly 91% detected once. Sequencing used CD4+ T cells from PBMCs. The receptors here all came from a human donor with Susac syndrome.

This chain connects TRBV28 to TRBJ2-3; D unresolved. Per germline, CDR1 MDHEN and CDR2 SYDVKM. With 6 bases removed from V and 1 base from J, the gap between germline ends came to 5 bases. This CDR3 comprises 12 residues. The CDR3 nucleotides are TGTGCCAGCAGCTCACGCACAGATACGCAGTATTTT. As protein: CASSSRTDTQYF.

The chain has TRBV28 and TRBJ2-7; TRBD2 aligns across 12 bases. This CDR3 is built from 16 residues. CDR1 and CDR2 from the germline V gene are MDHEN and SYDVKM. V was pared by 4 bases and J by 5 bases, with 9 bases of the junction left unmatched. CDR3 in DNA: TGTGCCAGCAGTTCGTCAAGACTAGCGGGAGATCACGAGCAGTACTTC. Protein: CASSSSRLAGDHEQYF.

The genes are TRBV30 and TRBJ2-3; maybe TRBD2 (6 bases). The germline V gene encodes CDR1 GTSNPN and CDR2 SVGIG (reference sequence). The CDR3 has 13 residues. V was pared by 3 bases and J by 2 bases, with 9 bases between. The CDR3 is CAWRLAATDTQYF. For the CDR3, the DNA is TGTGCCTGGAGACTAGCAGCCACAGATACGCAGTATTTT. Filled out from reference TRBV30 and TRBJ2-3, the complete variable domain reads SQTIHQWPATLVQPVGSPLSLECTVEGTSNPNLYWYRQAAGRGLQLLFYSVGIGQISSEVPQNLSASRPQDRQFILSSKKLLLSDSGFYLCAWRLAATDTQYFGPGTRLTVL.

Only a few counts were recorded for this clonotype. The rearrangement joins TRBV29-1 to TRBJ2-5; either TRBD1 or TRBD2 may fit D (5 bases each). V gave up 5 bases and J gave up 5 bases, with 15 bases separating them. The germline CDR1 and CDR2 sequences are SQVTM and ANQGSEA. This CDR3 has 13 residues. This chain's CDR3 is CSVLQLGTETQYF. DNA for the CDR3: TGCAGCGTTCTCCAGCTCGGGACGGAGACCCAGTACTTC.

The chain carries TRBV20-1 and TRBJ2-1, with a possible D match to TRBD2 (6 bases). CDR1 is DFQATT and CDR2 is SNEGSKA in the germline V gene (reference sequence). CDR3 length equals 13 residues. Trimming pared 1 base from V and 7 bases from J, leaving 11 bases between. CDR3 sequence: CSARAWGGNEQFF. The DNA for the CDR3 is TGCAGTGCTAGAGCTTGGGGAGGTAATGAGCAGTTCTTC.

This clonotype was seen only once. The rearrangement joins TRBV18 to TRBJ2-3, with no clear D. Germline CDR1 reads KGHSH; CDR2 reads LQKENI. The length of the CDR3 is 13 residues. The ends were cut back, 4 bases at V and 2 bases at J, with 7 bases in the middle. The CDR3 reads CASSRTNTDTQYF. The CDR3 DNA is TGTGCCAGCTCACGGACCAACACAGATACGCAGTATTTT.

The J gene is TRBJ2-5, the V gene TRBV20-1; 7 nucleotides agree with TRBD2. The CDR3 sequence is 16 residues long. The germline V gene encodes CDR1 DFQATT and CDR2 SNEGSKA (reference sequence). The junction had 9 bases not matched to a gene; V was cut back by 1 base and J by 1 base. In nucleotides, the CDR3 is TGCAGTGCTAGAGCCTCGGACGGGAGGTTCCAAGAGACCCAGTACTTC. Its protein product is CSARASDGRFQETQYF.

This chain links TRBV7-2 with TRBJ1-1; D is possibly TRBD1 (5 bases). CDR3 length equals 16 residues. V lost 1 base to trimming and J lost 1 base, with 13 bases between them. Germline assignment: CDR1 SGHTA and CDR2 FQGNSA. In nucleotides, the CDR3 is TGTGCCAGCAGCTTAGTAACCGGGACGGGGAACACTGAAGCTTTCTTT. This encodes CASSLVTGTGNTEAFF.

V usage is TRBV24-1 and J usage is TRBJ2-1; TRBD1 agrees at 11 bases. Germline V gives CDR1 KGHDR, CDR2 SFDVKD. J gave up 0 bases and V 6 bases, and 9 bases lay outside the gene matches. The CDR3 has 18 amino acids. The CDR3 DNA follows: TGTGCCACCAGTAGGGGACAGGGGGTCGGGACCTCCTACAATGAGCAGTTCTTC. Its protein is CATSRGQGVGTSYNEQFF.

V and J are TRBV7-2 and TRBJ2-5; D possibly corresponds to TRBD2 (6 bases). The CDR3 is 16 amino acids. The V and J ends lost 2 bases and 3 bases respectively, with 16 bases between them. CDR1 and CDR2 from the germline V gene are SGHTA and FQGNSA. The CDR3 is CASSLNTGLIKETQYF. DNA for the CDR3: TGTGCCAGCAGCTTAAACACGGGACTTATAAAAGAGACCCAGTACTTC.

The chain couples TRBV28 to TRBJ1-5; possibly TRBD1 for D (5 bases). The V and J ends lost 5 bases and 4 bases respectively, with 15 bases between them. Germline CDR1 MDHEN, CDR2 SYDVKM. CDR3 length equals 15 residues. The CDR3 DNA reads TGTGCCAGCAGTCTCTCAGGGCGGGGGAATCAGCCCCAGCATTTT. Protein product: CASSLSGRGNQPQHF.

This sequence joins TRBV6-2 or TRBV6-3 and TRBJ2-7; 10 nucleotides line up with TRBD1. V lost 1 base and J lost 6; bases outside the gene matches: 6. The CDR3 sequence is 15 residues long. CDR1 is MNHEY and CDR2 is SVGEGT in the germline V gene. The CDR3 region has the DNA TGTGCCAGCAGTTACTGGGACAGGGGAGCGAGCGAGCAGTACTTC. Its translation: CASSYWDRGASEQYF.

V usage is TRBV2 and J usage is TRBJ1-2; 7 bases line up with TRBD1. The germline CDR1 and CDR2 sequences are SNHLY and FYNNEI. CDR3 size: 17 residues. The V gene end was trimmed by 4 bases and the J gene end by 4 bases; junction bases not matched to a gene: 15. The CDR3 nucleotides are TGTGCCAGCAGTGGGGGGACAGTACTGCCCTGGGGCTATGGCTACACCTTC. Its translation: CASSGGTVLPWGYGYTF.

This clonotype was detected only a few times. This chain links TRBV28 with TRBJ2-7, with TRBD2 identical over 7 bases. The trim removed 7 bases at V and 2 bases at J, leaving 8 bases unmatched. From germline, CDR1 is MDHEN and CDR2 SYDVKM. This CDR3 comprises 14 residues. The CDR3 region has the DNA TGTGCCAGCAACCCGGGGGGAAGGGCCTACGAGCAGTACTTC. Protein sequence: CASNPGGRAYEQYF.

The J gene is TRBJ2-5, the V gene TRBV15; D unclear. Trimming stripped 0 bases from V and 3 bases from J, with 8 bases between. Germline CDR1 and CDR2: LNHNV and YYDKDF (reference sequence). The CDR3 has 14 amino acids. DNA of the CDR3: TGTGCCACCAGCAGAGACACTGGGGAAGAGACCCAGTACTTC. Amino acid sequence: CATSRDTGEETQYF.

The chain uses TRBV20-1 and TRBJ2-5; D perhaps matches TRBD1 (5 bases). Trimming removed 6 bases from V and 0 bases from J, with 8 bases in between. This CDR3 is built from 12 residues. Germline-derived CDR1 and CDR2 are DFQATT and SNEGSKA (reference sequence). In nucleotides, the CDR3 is TGCAGTGCCTTGACAGACCAAGAGACCCAGTACTTC. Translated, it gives CSALTDQETQYF.

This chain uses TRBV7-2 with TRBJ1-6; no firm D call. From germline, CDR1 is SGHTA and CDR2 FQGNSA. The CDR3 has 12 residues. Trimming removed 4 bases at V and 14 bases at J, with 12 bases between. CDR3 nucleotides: TGTGCCAGCAGCTCCACGCCCGGGGCCCTCCACTTT. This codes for CASSSTPGALHF.

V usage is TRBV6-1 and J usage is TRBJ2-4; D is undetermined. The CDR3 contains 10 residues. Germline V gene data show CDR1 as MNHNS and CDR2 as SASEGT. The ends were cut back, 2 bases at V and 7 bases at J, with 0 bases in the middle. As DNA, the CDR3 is TGTGCCAGCAGTGAAAACATTCAGTACTTC. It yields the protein CASSENIQYF.

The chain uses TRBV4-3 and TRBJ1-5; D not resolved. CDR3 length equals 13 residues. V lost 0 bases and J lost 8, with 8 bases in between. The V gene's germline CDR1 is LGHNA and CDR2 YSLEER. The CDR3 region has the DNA TGCGCCAGCAGCCAAGAATCGAGTGAGCCCCAGCATTTT. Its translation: CASSQESSEPQHF.

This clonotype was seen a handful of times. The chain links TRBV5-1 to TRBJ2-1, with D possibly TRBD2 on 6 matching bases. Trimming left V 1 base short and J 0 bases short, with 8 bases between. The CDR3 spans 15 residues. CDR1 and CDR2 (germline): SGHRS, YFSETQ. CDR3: CASSLTSTSYNEQFF. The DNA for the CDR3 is TGCGCCAGCAGCTTGACTAGCACCTCCTACAATGAGCAGTTCTTC.

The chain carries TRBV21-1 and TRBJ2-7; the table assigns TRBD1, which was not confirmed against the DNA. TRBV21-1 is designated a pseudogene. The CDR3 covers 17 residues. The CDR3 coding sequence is TGTGCCAGCACCAAACTCGGGGGAAGGGACAGGGTCTACGAGCAGTACTTC. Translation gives CASTKLGGRDRVYEQYF.

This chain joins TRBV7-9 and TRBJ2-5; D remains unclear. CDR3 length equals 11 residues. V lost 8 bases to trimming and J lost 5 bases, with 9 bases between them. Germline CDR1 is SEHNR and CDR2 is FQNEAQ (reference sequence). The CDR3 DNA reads TGTGCCAGCCGCGCGGAGGAGACCCAGTACTTC. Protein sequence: CASRAEETQYF.

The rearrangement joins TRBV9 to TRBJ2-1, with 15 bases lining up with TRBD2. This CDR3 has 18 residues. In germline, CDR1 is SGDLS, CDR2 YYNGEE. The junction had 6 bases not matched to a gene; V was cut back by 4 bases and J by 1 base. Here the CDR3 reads CASSPGLAGGGSYNEQFF. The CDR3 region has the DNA TGTGCCAGCAGCCCGGGACTAGCGGGAGGAGGGTCCTACAATGAGCAGTTCTTC.

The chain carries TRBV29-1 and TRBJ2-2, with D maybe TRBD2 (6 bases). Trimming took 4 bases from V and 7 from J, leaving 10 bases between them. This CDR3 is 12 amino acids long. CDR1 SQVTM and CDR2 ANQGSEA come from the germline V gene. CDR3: CSVGGGVGELFF. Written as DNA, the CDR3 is TGCAGCGTTGGGGGAGGTGTCGGGGAGCTGTTTTTT.

This CDR3 reads CASSVRGLRLETQYF. CDR3 nucleotide sequence: TGTGCCAGCAGCGTCAGGGGGCTTAGGTTGGAGACCCAGTACTTC. J is TRBJ2-5 and V is TRBV6-5, with 8 bases lining up with TRBD1. Germline V lookup: CDR1 MNHEY, CDR2 SVGAGI. CDR3 length equals 15 residues. V gave up 6 bases and J gave up 5 bases; unmatched junction bases: 11.

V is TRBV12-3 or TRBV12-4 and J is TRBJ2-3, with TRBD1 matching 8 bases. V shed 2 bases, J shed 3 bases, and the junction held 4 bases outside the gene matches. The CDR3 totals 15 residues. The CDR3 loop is CASSLSRGRTDTQYF. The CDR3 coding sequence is TGTGCCAGCAGTTTAAGCAGGGGGCGGACAGATACGCAGTATTTT.

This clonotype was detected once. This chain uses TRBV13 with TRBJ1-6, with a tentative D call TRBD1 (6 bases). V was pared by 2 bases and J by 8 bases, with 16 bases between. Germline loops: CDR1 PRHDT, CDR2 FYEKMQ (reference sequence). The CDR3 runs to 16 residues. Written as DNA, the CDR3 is TGTGCCAGCAGCTTAAGGGGGACGCCCTCCCATTCACCCCTCCACTTT. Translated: CASSLRGTPSHSPLHF.

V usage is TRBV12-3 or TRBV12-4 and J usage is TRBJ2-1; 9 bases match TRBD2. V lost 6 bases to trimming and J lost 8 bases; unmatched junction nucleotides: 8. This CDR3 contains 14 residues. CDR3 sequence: CASRPAGGPYEQFF. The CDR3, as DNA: TGTGCCAGCAGACCAGCGGGAGGCCCTTATGAGCAGTTCTTC.